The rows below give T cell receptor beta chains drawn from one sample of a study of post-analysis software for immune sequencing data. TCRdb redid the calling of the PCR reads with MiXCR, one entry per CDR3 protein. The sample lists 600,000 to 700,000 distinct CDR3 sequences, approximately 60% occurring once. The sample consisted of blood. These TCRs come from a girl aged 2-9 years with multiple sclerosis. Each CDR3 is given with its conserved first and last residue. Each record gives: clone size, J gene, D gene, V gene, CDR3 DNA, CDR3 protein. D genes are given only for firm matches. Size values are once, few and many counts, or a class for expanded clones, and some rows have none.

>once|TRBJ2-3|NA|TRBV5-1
TGCGCCAGCAGCTTGCTAGGGACCACAGATACGCAGTATTTT
CASSLLGTTDTQYF
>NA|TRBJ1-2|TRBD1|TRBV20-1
TGCAGTGTTCAGACAGGGGGAAACTATGGCTACACCTTC
CSVQTGGNYGYTF
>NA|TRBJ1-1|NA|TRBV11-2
TGTGCCAGCAGCTTAGATCCGGAGGGAAAACTTGAAGCTTTCTTT
CASSLDPEGKLEAFF
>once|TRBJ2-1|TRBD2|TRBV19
TGTGCCAGTAGTATGTGGGGGGGGAGCTCCTACAATGAGCAGTTCTTC
CASSMWGGSSYNEQFF
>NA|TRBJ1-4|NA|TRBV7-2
TGTGCCAGCAGCTCGACAGTGACAACTAATGAAAAACTGTTTTTT
CASSSTVTTNEKLFF
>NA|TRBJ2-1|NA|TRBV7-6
TGTGCCAGCAGCTTAGCGGCGGGCCCCAACAATGAGCAGTTCTTC
CASSLAAGPNNEQFF
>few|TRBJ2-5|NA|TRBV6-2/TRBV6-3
TGTGCCAGCAGTTACTTAGAAGAGACCCAGTACTTC
CASSYLEETQYF
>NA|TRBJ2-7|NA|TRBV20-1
TGCAGTGCTACAAGTAACAATGAGCAGTACTTC
CSATSNNEQYF
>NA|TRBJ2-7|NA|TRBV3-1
TGTGCCAGCAGCTTGAGGGGTTCTACCTACGAGCAGTACTTC
CASSLRGSTYEQYF
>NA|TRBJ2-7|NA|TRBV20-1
TGCAGTGCCCCCGACAGGAACTACGAGCAGTACTTC
CSAPDRNYEQYF
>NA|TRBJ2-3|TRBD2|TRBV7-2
TGTGCCAGCAGCCCCCAGGGCGGGGGTGGAGCAGATACGCAGTATTTT
CASSPQGGGGADTQYF
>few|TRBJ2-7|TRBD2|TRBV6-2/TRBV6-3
TGTGCCAGCAGTTACTCGGCTAGCGGCTACGAGCAGTACTTC
CASSYSASGYEQYF
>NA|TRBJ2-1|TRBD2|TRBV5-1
TGCGCCAGCAGCCAGATAGGCGCGGGAGGGCCAAATGAGCAGTTCTTC
CASSQIGAGGPNEQFF
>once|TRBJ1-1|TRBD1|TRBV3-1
TGTGCCAGCAGACCATTCGGGACAGGGCTCACTGAAGCTTTCTTT
CASRPFGTGLTEAFF
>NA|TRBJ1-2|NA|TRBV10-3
TGTGCCATCAGTGAGTCGACGACGGGCTATGGCTACACCTTC
CAISESTTGYGYTF
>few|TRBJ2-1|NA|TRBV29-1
TGCAGCGTTGAAGGAATGGTCCAGGGACACAATGAGCAGTTCTTC
CSVEGMVQGHNEQFF
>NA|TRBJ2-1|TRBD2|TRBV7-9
TGTGCCAGCAGCTCCGAGCGGGAGTTTGTGCAGTTCTTC
CASSSEREFVQFF
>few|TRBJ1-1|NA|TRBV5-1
TGCGCCAGCAGCTTGGAGGGCTACACGGACACTGAAGCTTTCTTT
CASSLEGYTDTEAFF
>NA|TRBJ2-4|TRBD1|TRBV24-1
TGTGCCACCAGTGATTTGTGGGACAGCAAAAACATTCAGTACTTC
CATSDLWDSKNIQYF
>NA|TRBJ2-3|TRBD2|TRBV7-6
TGTGCCAGCAGCCCACGTCCGGCTAGCGGGCCTAGCACAGATACGCAGTATTTT
CASSPRPASGPSTDTQYF
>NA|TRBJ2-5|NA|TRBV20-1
TGCAGTGCTAGAGTTGCGGGGACTCAAGAGACCCAGTACTTC
CSARVAGTQETQYF
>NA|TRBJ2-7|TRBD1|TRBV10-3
TGTGCCATCAGTTCATGGACAGGGCGGGTCTACGAGCAGTACTTC
CAISSWTGRVYEQYF
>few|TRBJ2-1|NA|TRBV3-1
TGTGCCAGCAGCCCCCAGGGGTTGGGGCTGAATGAGCAGTTCTTC
CASSPQGLGLNEQFF
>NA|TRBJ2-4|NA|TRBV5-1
TGCGCCAGCAGCTTGGCGGGGCCGGTCGGGGCCAAAAACATTCAGTACTTC
CASSLAGPVGAKNIQYF
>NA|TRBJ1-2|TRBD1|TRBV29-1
TGCAGCGTTGAGGGACAGGGGGCCGGCGGCTACACCTTC
CSVEGQGAGGYTF
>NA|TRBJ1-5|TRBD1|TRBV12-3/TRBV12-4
TGTGCCAGCAGTTTCCAAGACAGGGCGATGGGTCAGCCCCAGCATTTT
CASSFQDRAMGQPQHF
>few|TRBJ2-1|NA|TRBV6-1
TGTGCCAGCACGGCCGAGGCGTGGGGGGCGCCTTACAATGAGCAGTTCTTC
CASTAEAWGAPYNEQFF
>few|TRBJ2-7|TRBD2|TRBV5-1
TGCGCCAGCAGCCCACCGCGGGACTACCAGAGCTCCTACGAGCAGTACTTC
CASSPPRDYQSSYEQYF
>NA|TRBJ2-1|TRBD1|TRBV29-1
TGCAGCGTCCCCGGACAGGGGGAGTTATACAATGAGCAGTTCTTC
CSVPGQGELYNEQFF
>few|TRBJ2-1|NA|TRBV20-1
TGCAGTGCTAGAGATTCCAAGGAGCACTCCTACAATGAGCAGTTCTTC
CSARDSKEHSYNEQFF
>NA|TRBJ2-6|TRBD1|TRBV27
TGTGCCAGCGGACCCGGGACAGGGGCCCCTGGGGCCAACGTCCTGACTTTC
CASGPGTGAPGANVLTF
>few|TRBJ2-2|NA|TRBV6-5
TGTGCCAGCAGTTCACGAGGGACACCGGGAACCGGGGAGCTGTTTTTT
CASSSRGTPGTGELFF
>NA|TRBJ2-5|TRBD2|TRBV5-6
TGTGCCAGCAGCCATACTAGCGGCGAAGAGACCCAGTACTTC
CASSHTSGEETQYF
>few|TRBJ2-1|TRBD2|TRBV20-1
TGCAGTGCGTCTCCCCTAGCGGGGGCTTACAATGAGCAGTTCTTC
CSASPLAGAYNEQFF
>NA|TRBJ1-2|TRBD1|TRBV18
TGTGCCAGCTCACCAGAGGGACAGAAGACTAACTATGGCTACACCTTC
CASSPEGQKTNYGYTF
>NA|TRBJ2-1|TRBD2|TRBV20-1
TGCAGTGCTAGGGGACTAGCGGGAGGGCGCAATGAGCAGTTCTTC
CSARGLAGGRNEQFF
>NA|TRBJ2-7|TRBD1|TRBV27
TGTGCCAGCAGTTCAGGGACAGGGAGCGAGCAGTACTTC
CASSSGTGSEQYF
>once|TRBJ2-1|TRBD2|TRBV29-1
TGCAGCGTGCGACCTAGCGGGACTGGAGGCTCCTACAATGAGCAGTTCTTC
CSVRPSGTGGSYNEQFF
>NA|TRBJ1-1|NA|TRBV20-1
TGCAGTGCTAGACGGGACACGAACACTGAAGCTTTCTTT
CSARRDTNTEAFF
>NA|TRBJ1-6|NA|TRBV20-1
TGCAGTGCTACCCAACTCAATGGGGGGGGACCCCTCCACTTT
CSATQLNGGGPLHF
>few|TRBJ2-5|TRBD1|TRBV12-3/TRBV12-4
TGTGCCAGCAGTAACGGCGGACAGGGATGGGAGACCCAGTACTTC
CASSNGGQGWETQYF
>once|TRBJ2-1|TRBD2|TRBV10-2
TGCGCCAGCAGTGAGTTTAGGACTAGACACAATGAGCAGTTCTTC
CASSEFRTRHNEQFF
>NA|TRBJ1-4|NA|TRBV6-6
TGTGCCAGCAGGGCAGGGAGTGAAAAACTGTTTTTT
CASRAGSEKLFF
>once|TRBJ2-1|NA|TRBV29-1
TGCAGCGTCTCTCAGCCGCCCGCCTACAATGAGCAGTTCTTC
CSVSQPPAYNEQFF
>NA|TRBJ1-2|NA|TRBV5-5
TGTGCCAGCAGCCCCCATTCCGGGCCAAACAACTATGGCTACACCTTC
CASSPHSGPNNYGYTF
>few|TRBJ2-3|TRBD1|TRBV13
TGTGCCAGCAGCTTAGTAGGCGAGGGGGCGAATCCCACAGATACGCAGTATTTT
CASSLVGEGANPTDTQYF
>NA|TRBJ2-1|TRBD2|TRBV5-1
TGCGCCGGCAGCCCTAGCGGGGGCCCCTACAATGAGCAGTTCTTC
CAGSPSGGPYNEQFF
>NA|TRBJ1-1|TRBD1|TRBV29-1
TGCAGCGTTGACGAACCGGGACAGGGTCTGAACACTGAAGCTTTCTTT
CSVDEPGQGLNTEAFF
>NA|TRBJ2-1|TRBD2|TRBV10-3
TGTGCCATCCGGAGGACTAGCAACAACAATGAGCAGTTCTTC
CAIRRTSNNNEQFF
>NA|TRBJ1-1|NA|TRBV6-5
TGTGCCAGCACGACAGCCCAGAACACTGAAGCTTTCTTT
CASTTAQNTEAFF